This entry lists 13 T cell receptor beta chains sequenced from one sample in a study of beta chain features in type 1 diabetes. The isolated RNA, all of it, was reverse transcribed, so expressed TCRB transcripts were what got sequenced. Method: immunoSEQ multiplex PCR; TCRdb's copy keeps in-frame clones and lacks some. The sample holds around 300,000 clones, under 8.5% seen once. The sample comprised central memory CD4+ T cells from blood. These receptors originate from a woman younger than 30 in good health.

The V call is TRBV27, the J call TRBJ1-6; 10 bases align to TRBD1. The CDR3 spans 15 residues. The germline V gene has CDR1 MNHEY and CDR2 SMNVEV (reference sequence). V trimming: 5 bases; J trimming: 7 bases; junction bases outside the gene matches: 5. CDR3 sequence (DNA): TGTGCCAGCAGTACTTGGGGACAGGGGAATTCACCCCTCCACTTT. It yields the protein CASSTWGQGNSPLHF.

This clone showed up just a few times. Germline and junction disagree at one end, which may indicate a read error. The rearrangement uses TRBV7-3 and TRBJ1-3; D gene uncertain. This CDR3 contains 12 residues. Germline lookup yields CDR1 SGHTA and CDR2 FQGTGA. CDR3 DNA sequence: TGTGCCAGCAGCATAACCGGAAACACCATATATTTT. Translating it yields CASSITGNTIYF.

This clone was counted a few times. The chain has TRBV14 and TRBJ2-7; D may be TRBD2 (5 bases). The germline V gene has CDR1 SGHDN and CDR2 FVKESK. CDR3 size: 13 residues. Deletions cut 3 bases from V and 7 bases from J, with 13 bases between. CDR3 protein: CASSQGFTGEQYV. CDR3 DNA: TGTGCCAGCAGCCAGGGCTTCACGGGGGAGCAGTACGTC.

The chain employs TRBV7-2 and TRBJ2-1; 13 nucleotides match TRBD2. There are 16 residues in the CDR3. J was trimmed by 8 bases and V by 5 bases; bases with no gene match: 9. Germline CDR1 SGHTA, CDR2 FQGNSA. CDR3 sequence reads: CASSTSGGALGHEQFF. The CDR3 bases are TGTGCCAGCAGCACTAGCGGGGGGGCCTTAGGCCATGAGCAGTTCTTC.

This rearrangement joins TRBV7-2 to TRBJ2-1; a weak D match, TRBD2 (6 bases). Per the germline V gene, CDR1 is SGHTA and CDR2 is FQGNSA. There are 14 residues in the CDR3. V was pared by 8 bases and J by 2 bases, with 13 bases between. CDR3 amino acids: CASGFGSAYNEQFF. DNA for the CDR3: TGTGCCAGCGGATTCGGGAGTGCCTACAATGAGCAGTTCTTC.

This clone was counted at least ten times. The rearrangement uses TRBV7-2 and TRBJ2-1; no clear D gene. The germline V and J ends were trimmed by 3 bases and 2 bases, with 5 bases remaining between them. The CDR3 loop spans 13 amino acids. Germline loops: CDR1 SGHTA, CDR2 FQGNSA. CDR3 sequence (DNA): TGTGCCAGCAGCTTGAATACCTACAATGAGCAGTTCTTC. The encoded protein is CASSLNTYNEQFF. The full variable domain, its missing parts supplied by reference TRBV7-2 and TRBJ2-1, is GAGVSQSPSNKVTEKGKDVELRCDPISGHTALYWYRQSLGQGLEFLIYFQGNSAPDKSGLPSDRFSAERTGGSVSTLTIQRTQQEDSAVYLCASSLNTYNEQFFGPGTRLTVL.

This clone was seen more than once but under ten times. The genes are TRBV7-6 and TRBJ2-3; D is uncertain. This CDR3 has 11 residues. Between the trimmed V and J ends, which lost 5 bases and 4 bases, there was a span of 4 bases. CDR1 is SGHVS, CDR2 FNYEAQ, per germline. The CDR3 DNA reads TGTGCCAGCAGCGGATCAGATACGCAGTATTTT. Its translation is CASSGSDTQYF.

This clone appeared a few times. This chain joins TRBV27 and TRBJ2-3; D not certain. The V end was cut by 4 bases, the J end by 2 bases, with 7 bases between. CDR3 size: 13 residues. Germline V lookup: CDR1 MNHEY, CDR2 SMNVEV (reference sequence). The CDR3: CASSSLDTDTQYF. Written as DNA, the CDR3 is TGTGCCAGCAGTTCCCTCGACACAGATACGCAGTATTTT.

This chain connects TRBV5-4 to TRBJ1-1, with D hard to call. The CDR3 consists of 13 residues. The V and J ends lost 2 bases and 4 bases respectively, with 9 bases between them. The germline V gene encodes CDR1 SGHNT and CDR2 YYREEE (reference sequence). CDR3 in DNA: TGTGCCAGCAGCTTCGACATCGGCACTGAAGCTTTCTTT. Translated, it gives CASSFDIGTEAFF.

V is TRBV7-2 and J is TRBJ1-1; D unclear. Germline values: CDR1 SGHTA, CDR2 FQGNSA. This CDR3 has 15 residues. V lost 1 base and J 1 base, leaving 10 bases between the germline ends. The CDR3 DNA reads TGTGCCAGCAGCTTAGGCACGGTAAGGAACACTGAAGCTTTCTTT. It specifies CASSLGTVRNTEAFF.

This clone turned up a few times. V and J are TRBV9 and TRBJ2-2; no clear D gene. V was pared by 1 base and J by 7 bases, with 11 bases between. The germline CDR1 and CDR2 sequences are SGDLS and YYNGEE. The CDR3 sequence is 14 residues long. CDR3 sequence: CASSVMGLNGELFF. The DNA of the CDR3 is TGTGCCAGCAGCGTAATGGGTCTGAACGGGGAGCTGTTTTTT.

The chain is built from TRBV27 and TRBJ1-3; D call uncertain. V was clipped by 2 bases and J by 0 bases, with 8 bases between them. Germline-derived CDR1 and CDR2 are MNHEY and SMNVEV (reference sequence). This CDR3 is built from 15 residues. This CDR3 is CASSLDGISGNTIYF. DNA of the CDR3: TGTGCCAGCAGTTTAGATGGAATCTCTGGAAACACCATATATTTT.

There are a few counts of this clone. The rearrangement uses TRBV13 and TRBJ1-4, with D perhaps TRBD1 (6 bases). Germline assignment: CDR1 PRHDT and CDR2 FYEKMQ (reference sequence). CDR3 length equals 15 residues. Trimming pared 3 bases from V and 4 bases from J, leaving 12 bases between. CDR3 sequence reads: CASSFRAGVNEKLFF. DNA of the CDR3: TGTGCCAGCAGCTTTCGGGCAGGGGTTAATGAAAAACTGTTTTTT.